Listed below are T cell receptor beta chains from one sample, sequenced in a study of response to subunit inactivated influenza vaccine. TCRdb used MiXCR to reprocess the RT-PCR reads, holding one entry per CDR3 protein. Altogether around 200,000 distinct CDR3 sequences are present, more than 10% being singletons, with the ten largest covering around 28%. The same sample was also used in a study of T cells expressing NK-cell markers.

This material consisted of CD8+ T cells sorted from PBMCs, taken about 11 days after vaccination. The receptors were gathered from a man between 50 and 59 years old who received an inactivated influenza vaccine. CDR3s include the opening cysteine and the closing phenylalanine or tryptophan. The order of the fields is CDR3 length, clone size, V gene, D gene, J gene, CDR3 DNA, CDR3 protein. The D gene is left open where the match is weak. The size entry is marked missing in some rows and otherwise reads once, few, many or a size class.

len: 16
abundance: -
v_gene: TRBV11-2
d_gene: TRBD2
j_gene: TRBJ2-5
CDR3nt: TGTGCCAGCAGCAAGACTAGCGGGGGAGGACAAGAGACCCAGTACTTC
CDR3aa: CASSKTSGGGQETQYF

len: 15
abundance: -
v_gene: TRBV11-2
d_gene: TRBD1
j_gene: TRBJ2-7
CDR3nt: TGTGCCAGCAGCCACGGGACAGGGTTCCTCTACGAGCAGTACTTC
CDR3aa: CASSHGTGFLYEQYF

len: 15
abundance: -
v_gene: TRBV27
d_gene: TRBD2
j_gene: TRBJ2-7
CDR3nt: TGTGCCAGCAGTTTCCTACTAGCGGGGGTTGGGGAGCAGTACTTC
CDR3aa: CASSFLLAGVGEQYF

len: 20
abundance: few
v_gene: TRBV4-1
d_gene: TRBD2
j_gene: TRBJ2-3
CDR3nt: TGCGCCAGCAGCCGCCCGATGACTCCAACAGCGGGGGAGTTCACAGATACGCAGTATTTT
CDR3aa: CASSRPMTPTAGEFTDTQYF

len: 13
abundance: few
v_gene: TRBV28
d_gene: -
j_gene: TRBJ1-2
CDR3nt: TGTGCCAGCAGCTCCCCCGACAGCTATGGCTACACCTTC
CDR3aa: CASSSPDSYGYTF

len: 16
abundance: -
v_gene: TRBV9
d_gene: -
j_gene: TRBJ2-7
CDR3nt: TGTGCCAGCAGCGTAGGAGGGAGAGGAATAGCCCACGAGCAGTACTTC
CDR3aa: CASSVGGRGIAHEQYF

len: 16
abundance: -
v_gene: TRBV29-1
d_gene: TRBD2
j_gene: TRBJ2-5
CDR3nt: TGCAGCGTCTCCGGACTAGCGGAGACGTACCAAGAGACCCAGTACTTC
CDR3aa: CSVSGLAETYQETQYF

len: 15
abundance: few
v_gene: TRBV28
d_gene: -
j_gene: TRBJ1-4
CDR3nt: TGTGCCAGCAGTTCCCCCAGGGGACCCAATGAAAAACTGTTTTTT
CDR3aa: CASSSPRGPNEKLFF

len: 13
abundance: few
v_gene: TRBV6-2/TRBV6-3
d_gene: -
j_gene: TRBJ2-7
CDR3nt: TGTGCCAGCAGCTCCAAGGCAAGGGACGCCGCGGGCTTC
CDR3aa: CASSSKARDAAGF

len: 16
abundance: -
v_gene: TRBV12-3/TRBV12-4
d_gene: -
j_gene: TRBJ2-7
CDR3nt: TGTGCCAGCAGTTTGGGAGGAGGTCCGAGCTCCTACGAGCAGTACTTC
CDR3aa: CASSLGGGPSSYEQYF